Sequencing of this T cell receptor beta chain was carried out in a study of T cells in localized non-small cell lung cancer. Study-level points and caveats: Peak T cell clonality was found in uninvolved adjacent lung, exceeding tumor.

Clones were read by immunoSEQ multiplex PCR, and TCRdb kept only the in-frame ones, dropping some. The sample lists roughly 10,000 clones; 92% were seen once. On this clone itself: What it binds is not known.

This CDR3 contains 12 residues. Looked up from germline, CDR1 is SGHKS and CDR2 is YYEKEE (reference sequence). V lost 5 bases and J 0 bases, leaving 5 bases between the germline ends. The material was peripheral blood, obtained before any cancer treatment. This clonotype was sampled from a woman aged 35 to 70 with stage I squamous cell lung carcinoma. V usage is TRBV5-5 and J usage is TRBJ1-2; D uncertain. For the CDR3, the DNA is TGTGCCAGCAGTTCCACTAACTATGGCTACACCTTC. Its translation is CASSSTNYGYTF.